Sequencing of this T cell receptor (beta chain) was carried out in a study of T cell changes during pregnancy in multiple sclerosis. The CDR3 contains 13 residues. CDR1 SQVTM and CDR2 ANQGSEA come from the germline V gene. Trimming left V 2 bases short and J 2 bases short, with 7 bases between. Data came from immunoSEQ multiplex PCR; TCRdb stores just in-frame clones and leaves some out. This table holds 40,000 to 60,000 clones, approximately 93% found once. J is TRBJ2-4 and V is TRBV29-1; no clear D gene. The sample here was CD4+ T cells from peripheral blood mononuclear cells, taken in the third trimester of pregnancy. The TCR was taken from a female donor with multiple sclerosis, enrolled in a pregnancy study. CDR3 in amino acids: CSVERWSKNIQYF. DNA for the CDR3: TGCAGCGTTGAACGGTGGTCCAAAAACATTCAGTACTTC. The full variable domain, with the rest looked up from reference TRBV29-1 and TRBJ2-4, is SAVISQKPSRDICQRGTSLTIQCQVDSQVTMMFWYRQQPGQSLTLIATANQGSEATYESGFVIDKFPISRPNLTFSTLTVSNMSPEDSSIYLCSVERWSKNIQYFGAGTRLSVL.